What follows describes a single T cell receptor beta chain. The entry originates in a study of technical replicates of blood from a few donors. Clones were read by immunoSEQ multiplex PCR, and TCRdb kept only the in-frame ones, dropping some. Of 10,000 to 15,000 clones detected, 90% to 95% appear once; the ten largest clones hold approximately 6.3%. Sequencing input: PBMCs. The clonotype comes from a human donor in good health.

Written as DNA, the CDR3 is TGTGCCAGCAGTTTACCTAGCCTTTCCTACAATGAGCAGTTCTTC. This translates into CASSLPSLSYNEQFF. This rearrangement joins TRBV28 to TRBJ2-1, with a tentative D call TRBD2 (5 bases). The CDR3 has 15 residues. The V end was cut by 2 bases, the J end by 1 base, with 9 bases between. In germline, CDR1 is MDHEN, CDR2 SYDVKM.